Below, 13 T cell receptor beta chains from the same sample are listed, as sequenced in a study of blood T cell repertoires in COVID-19. Produced via immunoSEQ multiplex PCR; TCRdb's table is partial and in-frame only. The profile shows about 52,000 clones, approximately 89% of them singletons. Sequenced material: peripheral blood. These receptors were obtained from a man of 80 years or more with active or convalescent COVID-19.

This clone was found once. This chain connects TRBV7-2 to TRBJ1-5; no firm D call. Germline V gives CDR1 SGHTA, CDR2 FQGNSA. The germline V and J ends were trimmed by 5 bases and 6 bases, with 11 bases remaining between them. The CDR3 covers 13 residues. The CDR3 loop reads CASSQSGGQPQHF. For the CDR3, the DNA is TGTGCCAGCAGCCAGTCGGGAGGTCAGCCCCAGCATTTT.

Written as DNA, the CDR3 is TGCGCCACGGGTTTTGTCTGCAGAGTAAAAGACCGCAGCTGCTACTATGGCTACACCTTC. As protein: CATGFVCRVKDRSCYYGYTF. This chain connects TRBV10-1 to TRBJ1-2; D ambiguous. V shed 10 bases and J shed 3 bases, with 36 bases lying between them. The CDR3 sequence is 20 residues long. From germline, CDR1 is WNHNN and CDR2 SYGVQD (reference sequence).

This sequence joins TRBV5-5 and TRBJ1-5; TRBD1 matches at 11 bases. There are 15 residues in the CDR3. J gave up 4 bases and V 4 bases, and 4 bases lay outside the gene matches. Looked up from germline, CDR1 is SGHKS and CDR2 is YYEKEE (reference sequence). In nucleotides, the CDR3 is TGTGCCAGCAGCCCTGGGACAGGGGGTAATCAGCCCCAGCATTTT. Its protein product is CASSPGTGGNQPQHF.

The V and J genes are TRBV13 and TRBJ1-4, with unresolved D. The CDR3 covers 13 residues. Germline V gene sequence: CDR1 PRHDT, CDR2 FYEKMQ (reference sequence). V shed 6 bases and J shed 8 bases, with 13 bases lying between them. The CDR3 coding sequence is TGTGCCAGCAGATCCATCGGGGAAGAAAAACTGTTTTTT. As protein: CASRSIGEEKLFF. The full variable domain, its missing parts supplied by reference TRBV13 and TRBJ1-4, is AAGVIQSPRHLIKEKRETATLKCYPIPRHDTVYWYQQGPGQDPQFLISFYEKMQSDKGSIPDRFSAQQFSDYHSELNMSSLELGDSALYFCASRSIGEEKLFFGSGTQLSVL.

This chain uses TRBV9 with TRBJ2-3; tentatively, D is TRBD2 (5 bases). In germline, CDR1 is SGDLS, CDR2 YYNGEE. V lost 3 bases and J 6 bases, leaving 11 bases between the germline ends. The CDR3 totals 13 residues. DNA of the CDR3: TGTGCCAGCAGCGATCAGAGGGTGGATACGCAGTATTTT. It translates to CASSDQRVDTQYF. The variable domain in full, completed from reference TRBV9 and TRBJ2-3, reads DSGVTQTPKHLITATGQRVTLRCSPRSGDLSVYWYQQSLDQGLQFLIQYYNGEERAKGNILERFSAQQFPDLHSELNLSSLELGDSALYFCASSDQRVDTQYFGPGTRLTVL.

The chain joins TRBV5-4 to TRBJ2-3, with 8 bases that match TRBD2. Germline CDR1 SGHNT, CDR2 YYREEE (reference sequence). The CDR3 contains 15 residues. Trimming at V came to 4 bases and at J to 2 bases, leaving 6 bases not matched to a gene. Here the CDR3 DNA reads TGTGCCAGCAGCATGATGACTAGCGACACAGATACGCAGTATTTT. Translated, it gives CASSMMTSDTDTQYF.

The V and J genes are TRBV10-3 and TRBJ1-5; D might be TRBD1 (6 bases). Germline-derived CDR1 and CDR2 are ENHRY and SYGVKD. Trimming removed 5 bases at V and 5 bases at J, with 25 bases between. The CDR3 loop spans 18 amino acids. The CDR3 loop is CAISKEPGTMVPDQPQHF. CDR3 nucleotides: TGTGCCATCAGTAAGGAACCCGGGACAATGGTTCCGGATCAGCCCCAGCATTTT.

The CDR3 sequence: CASSLDPQGTTYEQYF. The CDR3 coding sequence is TGTGCCAGCAGCTTAGACCCGCAGGGGACAACATACGAGCAGTACTTC. The V gene is TRBV11-2, the J gene TRBJ2-7, with a tentative D call TRBD1 (6 bases). The CDR3 loop spans 16 amino acids. Per the germline V gene, CDR1 is SGHAT and CDR2 is FQNNGV. Trimming took off 0 bases at V and 4 bases at J, with 16 bases between the two ends. The full variable domain, with the rest looked up from reference TRBV11-2 and TRBJ2-7, is EAGVAQSPRYKIIEKRQSVAFWCNPISGHATLYWYQQILGQGPKLLIQFQNNGVVDDSQLPKDRFSAERLKGVDSTLKIQPAKLEDSAVYLCASSLDPQGTTYEQYFGPGTRLTVT.

The gene calls are TRBV4-3 and TRBJ1-3; D remains unclear. Trimming cost V 3 bases and J 2 bases, with 14 bases left between them. Germline V gives CDR1 LGHNA, CDR2 YSLEER. The CDR3 is 16 amino acids. Here the CDR3 DNA reads TGCGCCAGCAGCCATACAAGGGAGGCACCTGGAAACACCATATATTTT. Translating gives CASSHTREAPGNTIYF.

The chain recombines TRBV21-1 with TRBJ2-2; the table's D gene call, TRBD2, was not cross checked with the DNA. TRBV21-1 is flagged as a pseudogene. CDR3 length: 14 amino acids. CDR3 sequence reads: CASSKLGDDGELFF. The CDR3 DNA sequence: TGTGCCAGCAGCAAACTAGGTGACGACGGGGAGCTGTTTTTT.

The chain has TRBV18 and TRBJ1-3; D unresolved. V was shortened by 2 bases and J by 0 bases, with 14 bases between the two germline ends. CDR1 and CDR2 (germline): KGHSH, LQKENI. The CDR3 has 17 residues. CDR3 nucleotide sequence: TGTGCCAGCTCACCAAACCTCTCCAGAAGCTCTGGAAACACCATATATTTT. Encoded protein: CASSPNLSRSSGNTIYF.

The chain employs TRBV3-1 (or the pseudogene TRBV3-2) and TRBJ2-5; D call uncertain. With 2 bases removed from V and 1 base from J, the gap between germline ends came to 11 bases. The germline V gene encodes CDR1 LGHDT and CDR2 YNNKEL (reference sequence). This CDR3 spans 15 amino acids. The chain's CDR3 is CASSQQPAFQETQYF. The CDR3 nucleotides read TGTGCCAGCAGCCAACAGCCAGCGTTCCAAGAGACCCAGTACTTC.

This rearrangement joins TRBV7-7 to TRBJ2-7, with TRBD1 identical over 7 bases. CDR1 is SSHAT and CDR2 is FNYEAQ in the germline V gene (reference sequence). With 4 bases clipped from V and 7 bases from J, the junction kept 10 bases outside the gene matches. The CDR3 length is 14 residues. The CDR3 reads CASSSRTGAEEQYF. CDR3 DNA sequence: TGTGCCAGCAGCTCAAGAACAGGGGCCGAAGAGCAGTACTTC.